A single sample is the source of the 21 T cell receptor beta chains below, sequenced in a study of blood T cells in healthy people across ages. For the second PCR, which ran for roughly 6 to 12 cycles, a sample-barcoded 5' primer and a J-beta primer mix were used. TCRdb processed the 5' RACE reads anew with MiXCR; each CDR3 protein has one entry. The profile shows approximately 770,000 distinct CDR3 sequences, over 45% of them singletons. Sequencing input: blood. The source is a young man in good health.

As DNA, the CDR3 is TGTGCCAGCATCGGGGAGACCCAGTACTTC. Translation gives CASIGETQYF. J is TRBJ2-5 and V is TRBV7-9; no clear D. The CDR3 is 10 residues long. Germline CDR1 reads SEHNR; CDR2 reads FQNEAQ (reference sequence). V lost 7 bases and J 5 bases, leaving 5 bases between the germline ends.

The rearrangement links TRBV27 to TRBJ2-3, with 9 bases lining up with TRBD1. The CDR3 has 14 amino acids. V shed 4 bases and J 8 bases; nucleotides not matched to a gene: 7. The germline V gene has CDR1 MNHEY and CDR2 SMNVEV (reference sequence). The CDR3 DNA reads TGTGCCAGCAGTTCCCGGGACAGGGTACGTACGCAGTATTTT. It encodes CASSSRDRVRTQYF.

The sample holds a few counts of this clonotype. The chain couples TRBV20-1 to TRBJ2-1, with D possibly matching TRBD2 (6 bases). V dropped 0 bases and J dropped 6 bases, with 18 bases sitting between them. This CDR3 has 16 residues. Germline V gene data show CDR1 as DFQATT and CDR2 as SNEGSKA (reference sequence). Here the CDR3 DNA reads TGCAGTGCTAGAGACCCTAGGGAGGCCGATGTCAATGAGCAGTTCTTC. Residues: CSARDPREADVNEQFF.

The chain employs TRBV7-2 and TRBJ1-4; D is ambiguous. The CDR3 length is 14 residues. Germline-derived CDR1 and CDR2 are SGHTA and FQGNSA. V dropped 2 bases and J dropped 6 bases, with 10 bases sitting between them. DNA of the CDR3: TGTGCCAGCAGCTTATTTGGGGAATATGAAAAACTGTTTTTT. Translation: CASSLFGEYEKLFF.

This chain uses TRBV7-9 with TRBJ2-6; D gene uncertain. Deletions cut 5 bases from V and 2 bases from J, with 7 bases between. This CDR3 is 14 amino acids long. Germline assignment: CDR1 SEHNR and CDR2 FQNEAQ (reference sequence). The CDR3, as DNA: TGTGCCAGCAGCAGGTCCCCTGGGGCCAACGTCCTGACTTTC. Translated: CASSRSPGANVLTF.

This clonotype was detected a few times. The J gene is TRBJ1-6, the V gene TRBV10-3; D is ambiguous. Germline V gene data show CDR1 as ENHRY and CDR2 as SYGVKD. The V end was cut by 2 bases, the J end by 8 bases, with 4 bases between. The CDR3 sequence is 12 residues long. This CDR3 reads CAISETDSPLHF. The DNA for the CDR3 is TGTGCCATCAGTGAGACAGATTCACCCCTCCACTTT.

The chain carries TRBV29-1 and TRBJ2-5; 7 nucleotides agree with TRBD2. Germline assignment: CDR1 SQVTM and CDR2 ANQGSEA. V shed 6 bases and J 2 bases; nucleotides not matched to a gene: 9. CDR3 length equals 14 residues. CDR3 bases: TGCAGCGTATATCAGCGGGGCCTACAAGAGACCCAGTACTTC. It translates to CSVYQRGLQETQYF.

Written as DNA, the CDR3 is TGTGCCAGCAGCTCATACGGCGGGAGTCGCCACGAGCAGTACTTC. Its protein is CASSSYGGSRHEQYF. V gene TRBV14 combines with J gene TRBJ2-7, with TRBD2 matching over 7 bases. Germline V gives CDR1 SGHDN, CDR2 FVKESK. V shed 5 bases, J shed 5 bases, and the junction held 12 bases outside the gene matches. This CDR3 spans 15 amino acids.

The rearrangement links TRBV12-3 or TRBV12-4 to TRBJ2-2; 9 bases are a match to TRBD2. The CDR3 loop spans 15 amino acids. J was trimmed by 6 bases and V by 8 bases; bases with no gene match: 10. CDR3 sequence: CASGNSGGGAGELFF. The CDR3 DNA follows: TGTGCCAGCGGAAATAGCGGGGGAGGCGCCGGGGAGCTGTTTTTT.

The V and J genes are TRBV28 and TRBJ2-5; TRBD2 agrees at 7 bases. The V gene's germline CDR1 is MDHEN and CDR2 SYDVKM. V lost 8 bases and J lost 6; bases outside the gene matches: 15. The CDR3 runs to 15 residues. CDR3 in DNA: TGTGCCAGCTATGGGACTATAGCTGGCAGGAAGACCCAGTACTTC. Amino acid sequence: CASYGTIAGRKTQYF. Complete variable domain (other parts from reference TRBV28 and TRBJ2-5): DVKVTQSSRYLVKRTGEKVFLECVQDMDHENMFWYRQDPGLGLRLIYFSYDVKMKEKGDIPEGYSVSREKKERFSLILESASTNQTSMYLCASYGTIAGRKTQYFGPGTRLLVL.

The chain recombines TRBV11-2 with TRBJ1-2; D is perhaps TRBD1 (6 bases). Germline values: CDR1 SGHAT, CDR2 FQNNGV. The CDR3 length is 15 residues. Trimming stripped 5 bases from V and 4 bases from J, with 17 bases between. CDR3 region: CASSPMAGVGYGYTF. The CDR3 DNA sequence: TGTGCCAGCAGCCCCATGGCAGGGGTGGGCTATGGCTACACCTTC.

This chain joins TRBV4-2 and TRBJ1-2; TRBD1 might be the D (6 bases). There are 16 residues in the CDR3. Between the trimmed V and J ends, which lost 5 bases and 5 bases, there was a span of 21 bases. Germline lookup yields CDR1 LGHNA and CDR2 YNFKEQ. Here the CDR3 DNA reads TGTGCCAGCAGCGGTTCCAGGGGCCACCAAGAATATGGCTACACCTTC. Protein: CASSGSRGHQEYGYTF.

The rearrangement joins TRBV5-1 to TRBJ2-7; perhaps TRBD1 as D (5 bases). The V gene lost 5 bases and the J gene lost 3 bases, with 9 bases spanning the gap. This CDR3 contains 12 residues. Germline-derived CDR1 and CDR2 are SGHRS and YFSETQ. CDR3 residues: CASSYDSYEQYF. The CDR3 bases are TGCGCCAGCAGTTACGACAGCTACGAGCAGTACTTC.

This clonotype was seen more than once but under ten times. This chain uses TRBV29-1 with TRBJ2-3; 7 positions match TRBD1. Germline loops: CDR1 SQVTM, CDR2 ANQGSEA. The ends lost 6 bases at V and 5 bases at J; junction bases unmatched: 11. This CDR3 comprises 14 residues. This CDR3 is CSVGIDRVGDTQYF. The CDR3 DNA follows: TGCAGCGTGGGCATCGACAGGGTTGGAGATACGCAGTATTTT.

A few counts support this clonotype. This sequence joins TRBV14 and TRBJ2-1; 7 bases map to TRBD2. With V trimmed by 2 bases and J by 4 bases, 11 bases remained unmatched. The CDR3 is made up of 17 amino acids. The V gene's germline CDR1 is SGHDN and CDR2 FVKESK. CDR3 bases: TGTGCCAGCAGCCAATGGTTGCCAGCGGGAAGATACAATGAGCAGTTCTTC. As protein: CASSQWLPAGRYNEQFF.

This clonotype was seen ten or more times. The chain has TRBV29-1 and TRBJ2-5, with D perhaps matching TRBD1 (5 bases). CDR1 is SQVTM and CDR2 is ANQGSEA in the germline V gene. There are 11 residues in the CDR3. V was clipped by 8 bases and J by 7 bases, with 14 bases between them. Written as DNA, the CDR3 is TGCAGCTCAGGGATCTCCGGGACCCAGTACTTC. It yields the protein CSSGISGTQYF.

Only a few counts were recorded for this clonotype. V usage is TRBV20-1 and J usage is TRBJ2-1; unclear D gene. V was trimmed by 5 bases and J by 4 bases, leaving 12 bases between them. Per germline, CDR1 DFQATT and CDR2 SNEGSKA (reference sequence). The CDR3 spans 13 residues. The CDR3, as DNA: TGCAGTGCTGAGAAGACAATGTACAATGAGCAGTTCTTC. Translating gives CSAEKTMYNEQFF.

The table lists this clonotype with a few counts. This rearrangement joins TRBV25-1 to TRBJ1-5; D gene ambiguous. The CDR3 loop spans 15 amino acids. The germline V gene encodes CDR1 MGHDK and CDR2 SYGVNS. V lost 4 bases and J 1 base, leaving 11 bases between the germline ends. This CDR3 reads CASSADRGSNQPQHF. The CDR3 DNA is TGTGCCAGCAGTGCCGATCGGGGAAGCAATCAGCCCCAGCATTTT.

The chain has TRBV9 and TRBJ2-7; D may be TRBD1 (6 bases). This CDR3 is 13 amino acids long. Germline V gene sequence: CDR1 SGDLS, CDR2 YYNGEE. V was clipped by 8 bases and J by 2 bases, with 14 bases between them. CDR3 sequence: CASQGTGTYEQYF. As DNA, the CDR3 is TGTGCCAGTCAGGGGACCGGGACCTACGAGCAGTACTTC.

V usage is TRBV5-1 and J usage is TRBJ2-3; TRBD2 aligns across 14 bases. The CDR3 has 18 amino acids. Germline-derived CDR1 and CDR2 are SGHRS and YFSETQ. Losses at the gene ends were 2 bases for V and 4 bases for J; bases not matched to a gene: 9. The chain's CDR3 is CASSLTGTSGSGSDTQYF. DNA for the CDR3: TGCGCCAGCAGCTTAACTGGGACTAGCGGGAGCGGGTCAGATACGCAGTATTTT.

This rearrangement joins TRBV5-1 to TRBJ2-3, with 8 bases lining up with TRBD2. The CDR3 loop spans 15 amino acids. With 0 bases clipped from V and 1 base from J, the junction kept 1 base outside the gene matches. In germline, CDR1 is SGHRS, CDR2 YFSETQ. CDR3 nucleotides: TGCGCCAGCAGCTTGGCAGCGGGGGGCACAGATACGCAGTATTTT. This gives the protein CASSLAAGGTDTQYF.